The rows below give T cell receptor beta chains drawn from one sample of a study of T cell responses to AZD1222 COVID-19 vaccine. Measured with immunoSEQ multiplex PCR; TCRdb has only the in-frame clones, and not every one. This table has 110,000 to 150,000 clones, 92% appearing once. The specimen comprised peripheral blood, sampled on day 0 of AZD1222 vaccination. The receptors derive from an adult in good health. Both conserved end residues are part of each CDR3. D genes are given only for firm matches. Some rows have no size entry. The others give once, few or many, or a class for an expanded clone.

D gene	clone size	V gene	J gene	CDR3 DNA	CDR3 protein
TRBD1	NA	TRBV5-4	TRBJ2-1	TGTGCCAGCAGCTGGGGACAGTACAATGAGCAGTTCTTC	CASSWGQYNEQFF
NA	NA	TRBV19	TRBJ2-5	TGTGCCAGTAGACCGCGGGGCGGGCAAGAGACCCAGTACTTC	CASRPRGGQETQYF
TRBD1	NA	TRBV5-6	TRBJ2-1	TGTGCCAGCAGCTACGGGACAGGATCATCCAATGAGCAGTTCTTC	CASSYGTGSSNEQFF
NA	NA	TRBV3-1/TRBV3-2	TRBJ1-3	TGTGCCAGCAGCCTCGGCCACTCTGGAAACACCATATATTTT	CASSLGHSGNTIYF
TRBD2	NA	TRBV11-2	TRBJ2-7	TGTGCCAGCCGAAGACCGGGAGGGGGAACTGACGAGCAGTACTTC	CASRRPGGGTDEQYF
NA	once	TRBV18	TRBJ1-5	TGTGCCAGCTCACCTTGGCCGGGCCCTAATAGCAATCAGCCCCAGCATTTT	CASSPWPGPNSNQPQHF
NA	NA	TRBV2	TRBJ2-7	TGTGCCAGCAGCGAATTATTCTACGAGCAGTACTTC	CASSELFYEQYF
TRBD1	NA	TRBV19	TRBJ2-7	TGTGCCAGTAGTGTGAGACAGGGGGCCTCCTACGAGCAGTACTTC	CASSVRQGASYEQYF
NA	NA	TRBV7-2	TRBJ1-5	TGTGCCAGCAGCAACCGGGACATCCGCAATCAGCCCCAGCATTTT	CASSNRDIRNQPQHF
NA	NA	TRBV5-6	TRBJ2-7	TGTGCCAGCACCGGGACAAGCTCCTACGAGCAGTACTTC	CASTGTSSYEQYF
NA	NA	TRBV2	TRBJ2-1	TGTGCCAGCAGGGAGTCGTCCTACAATGAGCAGTTCTTC	CASRESSYNEQFF
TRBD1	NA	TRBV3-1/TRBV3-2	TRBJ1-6	TGTGCCAGCAGCCACGGACAGGGGGCTTCAGGTTCACCCCTCCACTTT	CASSHGQGASGSPLHF
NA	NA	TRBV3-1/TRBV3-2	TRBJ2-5	TGTGCCAGCAGCCAAGACCTTGCACTACCGAATATGGAGACCCAGTACTTC	CASSQDLALPNMETQYF
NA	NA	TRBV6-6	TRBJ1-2	TGTGCCACTCAGGAATCTAACTATGGCTACACCTTC	CATQESNYGYTF
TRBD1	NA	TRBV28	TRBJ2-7	TGTGCCACCTGGACAGGACGGGCGTACGAGCAGTACTTC	CATWTGRAYEQYF